The 7 T cell receptor beta chains below come from one sample, sequenced in a study of shared clonotypes between healthy human individuals. Naive CD8 cells comprised CD45RO-negative, CCR7-positively selected cells, excluding terminally differentiated effector memory CD45RA+ cells. TCRdb's copy holds only in-frame clones and misses some; the assay was immunoSEQ multiplex PCR. The sample records roughly 810,000 clones, roughly 96% being singletons. The sequenced material came from naive CD8+ T cells sorted from blood. The receptors were gathered from a man under 40 in good health.

The chain employs TRBV4-1 and TRBJ1-4; a weak D match, TRBD1 (5 bases). Trimming shortened V by 4 bases and J by 2 bases, and 11 bases separated the two germline ends. This CDR3 has 15 residues. CDR1 is MGHRA and CDR2 is YSYEKL in the germline V gene. This CDR3 is CASSPVSGTNEKLFF. In DNA, the CDR3 is TGCGCCAGCAGCCCAGTTTCAGGGACTAATGAAAAACTGTTTTTT.

The chain has TRBV7-2 and TRBJ2-3; no reliable D call. This CDR3 comprises 14 residues. Germline assignment: CDR1 SGHTA and CDR2 FQGNSA. Trimming shortened V by 3 bases and J by 4 bases, and 11 bases separated the two germline ends. The chain's CDR3 is CASSFGTPPDTQYF. In DNA form, the CDR3 reads TGTGCCAGCAGCTTTGGTACACCCCCAGATACGCAGTATTTT.

The chain is built from TRBV6-5 and TRBJ2-3; TRBD1 is a possible D gene (5 bases). This CDR3 region has 13 residues. Deletions cut 1 base from V and 6 bases from J, with 8 bases between. In germline, CDR1 is MNHEY, CDR2 SVGAGI. As DNA, the CDR3 is TGTGCCAGCAGTTACTGGGCAGGGGATACGCAGTATTTT. It translates to CASSYWAGDTQYF.

This chain joins TRBV29-1 and TRBJ2-7; TRBD1 aligns across 11 bases. V lost 4 bases, J lost 2 bases, and 10 bases stayed unmatched. This CDR3 region has 16 residues. CDR1 SQVTM and CDR2 ANQGSEA come from the germline V gene. CDR3 region: CSVASPRGQGAYEQYF. The CDR3 DNA reads TGCAGCGTTGCCAGCCCGAGGGGACAGGGGGCCTACGAGCAGTACTTC.

The chain has TRBV7-2 and TRBJ1-5; 7 positions agree with TRBD1. V lost 0 bases and J lost 4; bases outside the gene matches: 6. CDR1 and CDR2 from the germline V gene are SGHTA and FQGNSA. The CDR3 is 16 amino acids. CDR3: CASSLAGTASNQPQHF. The CDR3 coding sequence is TGTGCCAGCAGCTTAGCCGGGACAGCTTCTAATCAGCCCCAGCATTTT.

The CDR3 loop is CASSKTGTPITDTQYF. The CDR3 nucleotides read TGTGCCAGCAGCAAGACCGGGACACCAATCACAGATACGCAGTATTTT. This rearrangement joins TRBV21-1 to TRBJ2-3; the table's D call, TRBD1, has no DNA check behind it. TRBV21-1 is an annotated pseudogene. This CDR3 spans 16 amino acids.

In DNA form, the CDR3 reads TGTGCCAGCAGCTGGAACCCGGATACTGAAGCTTTCTTT. This sequence encodes CASSWNPDTEAFF. This sequence joins TRBV9 and TRBJ1-1, with D uncertain. This CDR3 has 13 residues. Between the trimmed V and J ends, which lost 4 bases and 5 bases, there was a span of 12 bases. Germline V gene lookup returns CDR1 SGDLS and CDR2 YYNGEE.